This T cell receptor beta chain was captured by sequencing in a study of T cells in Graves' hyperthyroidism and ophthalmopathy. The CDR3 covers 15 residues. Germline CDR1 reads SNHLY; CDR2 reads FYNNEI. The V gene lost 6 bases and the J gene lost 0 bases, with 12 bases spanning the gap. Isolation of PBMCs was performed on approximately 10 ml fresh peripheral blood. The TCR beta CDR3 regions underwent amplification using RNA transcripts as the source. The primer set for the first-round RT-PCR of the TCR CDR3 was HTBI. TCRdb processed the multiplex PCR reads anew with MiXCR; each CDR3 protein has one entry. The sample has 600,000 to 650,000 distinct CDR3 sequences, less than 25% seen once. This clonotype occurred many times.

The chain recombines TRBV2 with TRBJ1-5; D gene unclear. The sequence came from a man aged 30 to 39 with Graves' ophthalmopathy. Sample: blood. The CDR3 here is CASREEGLSNQPQHF. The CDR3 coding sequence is TGTGCCAGCAGGGAGGAGGGTCTTAGCAATCAGCCCCAGCATTTT. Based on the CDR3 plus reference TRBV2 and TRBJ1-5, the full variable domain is EPEVTQTPSHQVTQMGQEVILRCVPISNHLYFYWYRQILGQKVEFLVSFYNNEISEKSEIFDDQFSVERPDGSNFTLKIRSTKLEDSAMYFCASREEGLSNQPQHFGDGTRLSIL.